The present TCR beta chain was sequenced within a study of T cell repertoires in cytomegalovirus infection. Study in general: Well-studied HLA-B-restricted CMV epitopes were used in the study alongside recently identified HLA-C-restricted ones. Carrying CMV and the relevant HLA type showed in public TCR beta signatures.

As for this clonotype: Its antigen is not known.

Germline V gene sequence: CDR1 SGHVS, CDR2 FQNEAQ. Trimming shortened V by 7 bases and J by 1 base, and 14 bases separated the two germline ends. The CDR3 covers 14 residues. MiXCR was run by TCRdb on the reads, yielding one entry per CDR3 protein. Among some 700,000 distinct CDR3 sequences, around 32% were seen once, and the ten largest hold over 15%. General study findings and limits: There were HLA-C-restricted CMV-specific TCR beta clonotypes dominating the ex vivo response. Carriers of CMV plus the relevant HLA were identified by cumulative public TCR beta family frequency.

The receptor comes from a human donor in good health (CMV status not recorded). Some clones in this sample may be carry-over from other donors' samples. The sequenced sample was cultured PBMCs, obtained from culture after CMV antigen stimulation. V gene TRBV7-8 combines with J gene TRBJ2-7, with a tentative D call TRBD2 (6 bases). CDR3 amino acids: CASKAVAESYEQYF. Written as DNA, the CDR3 is TGTGCCAGCAAGGCCGTAGCGGAATCCTACGAGCAGTACTTC.